This T cell receptor beta chain was documented in a study of blood T cell repertoires in COVID-19. Overall study context: Nucleic acid was either cDNA or gDNA, and it came from T cells, B-cell-depleted T cells, or PBMCs.

The germline V gene has CDR1 SQVTM and CDR2 ANQGSEA. This CDR3 region has 12 residues. J was trimmed by 6 bases and V by 5 bases; bases with no gene match: 6. TCRdb's table, derived via immunoSEQ multiplex PCR, lists solely in-frame clones and lacks some. The sample carries just over 35,000 clones, 80% to 90% recorded once. The J gene is TRBJ1-2, the V gene TRBV29-1; 7 bases are a match to TRBD1. Sequenced material: peripheral blood. The receptor was isolated from a human donor in a cohort sampled during active or convalescent COVID-19. The donor label of this sample is uncertain. CDR3 DNA sequence: TGCAGCGTTCGACAGGGTGTCCATGGCTACACCTTC. It yields the protein CSVRQGVHGYTF. The variable domain in full, with the rest retrieved from reference TRBV29-1 and TRBJ1-2, is SAVISQKPSRDICQRGTSLTIQCQVDSQVTMMFWYRQQPGQSLTLIATANQGSEATYESGFVIDKFPISRPNLTFSTLTVSNMSPEDSSIYLCSVRQGVHGYTFGSGTRLTVV.